A single T cell receptor (beta chain) is shown here with its context. V was pared by 5 bases and J by 7 bases, with 17 bases between. Germline V gene sequence: CDR1 SGHTA, CDR2 FQGTGA. There are 15 residues in the CDR3. This sample was taken from a study of Ad26.COV2.S vaccination and SARS-CoV-2 variants. The protocol was immunoSEQ multiplex PCR, while the TCRdb copy is restricted to in-frame clones and leaves out a portion. The sample includes about 370,000 clones, approximately 90% of them seen just once. The treatment denotes: roughly 20 received Ad26.COV2.S at low or high dose, single or two shots; about 5 received placebo; per-sample allocation not given. Samples were taken on day 63 after the first vaccine or placebo injection.

V usage is TRBV7-3 and J usage is TRBJ2-2; tentative D call: TRBD1 (5 bases). The sequenced sample was peripheral blood, obtained in a trial of Ad26.COV2.S vaccine versus placebo. The sequence was obtained from a person aged 18-60 years who received the Ad26.COV2.S COVID-19 vaccine or a placebo. The CDR3 nucleotides read TGTGCCAGCAGCCTAGTGGGGCAGGGTAACGGGGAGCTGTTTTTT. Amino acids: CASSLVGQGNGELFF.